Shown below are 8 T cell receptor beta chains from a single sample sequenced in a study of human T cells and chemical hapten exposure. Time point described: healthy volunteer bleed at 6 weeks. Researchers extracted total RNA from unfractionated whole blood. Via MiXCR, TCRdb re-called the RACE reads, giving one row per CDR3 protein. Of about 47,000 distinct CDR3 sequences in the sample, 3% to 4% were seen once. The sample consisted of whole blood. Receptors originate from a human donor in good health. Some clones in this sample may be carry-over from other donors' samples.

At least ten counts were recorded for this clonotype. The CDR3 spells CASSQGGQGGDTQYF. The CDR3 DNA follows: TGTGCCAGCAGCCAAGGGGGACAGGGAGGGGATACGCAGTATTTT. This sequence joins TRBV28 and TRBJ2-3; TRBD1 agrees at 9 bases. The CDR3 runs 15 residues. Germline V lookup: CDR1 MDHEN, CDR2 SYDVKM. V trimming: 6 bases; J trimming: 6 bases; junction bases outside the gene matches: 10.

V and J are TRBV6-5 and TRBJ1-4, with TRBD1 as a possible D gene (6 bases). This CDR3 comprises 14 residues. Trimming took 6 bases from V and 8 from J, leaving 16 bases between them. The V gene's germline CDR1 is MNHEY and CDR2 SVGAGI. The CDR3 nucleotides read TGTGCCAGCAGCCCTACAGGGTCTGTAGAAAAACTGTTTTTT. This translates into CASSPTGSVEKLFF.

The chain combines TRBV27 with TRBJ1-6, with D possibly matching TRBD1 (6 bases). Per the germline V gene, CDR1 is MNHEY and CDR2 is SMNVEV (reference sequence). The CDR3 length is 16 residues. V lost 7 bases, J lost 4 bases, and 17 bases lay in between. CDR3 region: CASNSFGQPYNSPLHF. CDR3 coding DNA: TGTGCCAGCAACTCCTTTGGACAGCCGTATAATTCACCCCTCCACTTT.

The table lists this clonotype with many counts. The chain employs TRBV7-6 and TRBJ2-1; the D is unclear. This CDR3 contains 12 residues. Trimming cost V 1 base and J 4 bases, with 2 bases left between them. Germline V lookup: CDR1 SGHVS, CDR2 FNYEAQ. This CDR3 reads CASSLGYNEQFF. CDR3 DNA: TGTGCCAGCAGCTTAGGATACAATGAGCAGTTCTTC.

In its sample, this clonotype was seen many times. The chain links TRBV20-1 to TRBJ1-2; no reliable D call. Germline values: CDR1 DFQATT, CDR2 SNEGSKA (reference sequence). This CDR3 contains 13 residues. The germline V and J ends were trimmed by 1 base and 5 bases, with 11 bases remaining between them. The CDR3 spells CSARASREYGYTF. The CDR3 nucleotides are TGCAGTGCTAGAGCCTCTAGGGAATATGGCTACACCTTC.

The table lists this clonotype with many counts. The chain has TRBV11-2 and TRBJ1-1, with 10 bases matching TRBD1. The CDR3 is 19 residues long. V was pared by 3 bases and J by 11 bases, with 24 bases of the junction left unmatched. Germline V CDR1 and CDR2: SGHAT, FQNNGV. This chain's CDR3 is CASSFPGQGRWGLDRWAFF. For the CDR3, the DNA is TGTGCCAGCAGCTTCCCGGGACAGGGGCGTTGGGGATTAGACCGGTGGGCTTTCTTT.

This clonotype appeared many times. The gene calls are TRBV9 and TRBJ1-5; TRBD1 aligns across 7 bases. With V trimmed by 2 bases and J by 3 bases, 2 bases remained unmatched. The CDR3 is 14 amino acids. Germline V gene lookup returns CDR1 SGDLS and CDR2 YYNGEE. CDR3 residues: CASSVGTVNQPQHF. CDR3 in DNA: TGTGCCAGCAGCGTCGGGACAGTCAATCAGCCCCAGCATTTT. Filled out from reference TRBV9 and TRBJ1-5, the complete variable domain reads DSGVTQTPKHLITATGQRVTLRCSPRSGDLSVYWYQQSLDQGLQFLIQYYNGEERAKGNILERFSAQQFPDLHSELNLSSLELGDSALYFCASSVGTVNQPQHFGDGTRLSIL.

This clonotype has just a few counts. J is TRBJ2-1 and V is TRBV28; D is possibly TRBD2 (5 bases). CDR3 length: 14 amino acids. V lost 3 bases and J lost 5, with 11 bases in between. Per the germline V gene, CDR1 is MDHEN and CDR2 is SYDVKM. This CDR3 reads CASSFRPADNEQFF. The CDR3 bases are TGTGCCAGCAGTTTTCGCCCAGCGGACAATGAGCAGTTCTTC.